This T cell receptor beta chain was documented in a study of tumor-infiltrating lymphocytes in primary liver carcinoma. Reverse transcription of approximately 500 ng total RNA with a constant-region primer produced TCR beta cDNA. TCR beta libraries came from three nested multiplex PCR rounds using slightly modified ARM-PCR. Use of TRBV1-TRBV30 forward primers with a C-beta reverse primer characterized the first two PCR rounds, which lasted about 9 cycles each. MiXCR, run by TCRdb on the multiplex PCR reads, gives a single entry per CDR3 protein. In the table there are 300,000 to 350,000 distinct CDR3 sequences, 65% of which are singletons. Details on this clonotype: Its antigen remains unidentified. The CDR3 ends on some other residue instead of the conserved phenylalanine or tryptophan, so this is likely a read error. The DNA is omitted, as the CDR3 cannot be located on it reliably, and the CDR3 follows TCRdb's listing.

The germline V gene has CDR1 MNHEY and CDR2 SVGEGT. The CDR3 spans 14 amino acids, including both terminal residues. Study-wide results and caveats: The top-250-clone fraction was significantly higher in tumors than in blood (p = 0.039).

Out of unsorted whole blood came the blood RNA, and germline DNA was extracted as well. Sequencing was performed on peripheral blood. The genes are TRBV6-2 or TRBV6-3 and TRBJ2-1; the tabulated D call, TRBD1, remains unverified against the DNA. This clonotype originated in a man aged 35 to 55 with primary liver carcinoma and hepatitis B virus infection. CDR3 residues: CASSYSGQVRRGVL.